The TCR beta chain under discussion was sequenced for a study of shared clonotypes between healthy human individuals. Points from the study as a whole: Some naive CD4 clonotypes, roughly 4.8%, turned up in common across several donors. Generation probabilities of non-shared clonotypes were lower (relative to those shared by all four donors). Naive subsets typically showed greater estimated richness than memory subsets.

The method was immunoSEQ multiplex PCR; TCRdb's version includes in-frame clones alone and lacks a portion of them. The data contain about 2.4 million clones, approximately 93% of them singletons. A split of CD4+ cells into CD45RA+ naive and CD45RA-negative memory subsets was performed. Note on this clone: Its antigen is still unknown.

This sequence was found in a young man in good health. Some clones in this sample may be carry-over from other donors' samples. The sequencing input was naive CD4+ T cells from PBMCs. Subset meaning: CD45RA+ positively selected.

CDR3 loop: CASSSSLVAPAEQYF. Here the CDR3 DNA reads TGTGCCAGCAGTTCCAGTCTGGTGGCTCCGGCCGAGCAGTACTTC. The chain carries TRBV27 and TRBJ2-7, with unresolved D. The CDR3 covers 15 residues. Trimming removed 4 bases at V and 6 bases at J, with 19 bases between. CDR1 is MNHEY and CDR2 is SMNVEV in the germline V gene (reference sequence).